The rows below give T cell receptor beta chains drawn from one sample of a study of cytomegalovirus exposure and HLA in healthy donors. TCRdb's table, derived via immunoSEQ multiplex PCR, lists solely in-frame clones and lacks some. Of 140,000 to 150,000 clones in the sample, roughly 10% were seen once. The sequencing sample was made of PBMCs. These TCRs come from a man in his fifties or sixties in good health and CMV-seronegative. The CDR3 runs from the conserved cysteine through the conserved F or W. The D gene is left open where the match is weak. Expanded clones are given a class, and other clones once, few, many or no size at all.

DNA: TGCAGCGTAAACAGGGGAGAAAAACTGTTTTTT
CDR3: CSVNRGEKLFF
J: TRBJ1-4
size: .
V: TRBV29-1
D: TRBD1

DNA: TGTGCCAGCTCACTCTCAACGGCAGGGATTGAAAAACTGTTTTTT
CDR3: CASSLSTAGIEKLFF
J: TRBJ1-4
size: .
V: TRBV18
D: .

DNA: TGTGCCAGCAGCGCTCGGGACACTGAAGCTTTCTTT
CDR3: CASSARDTEAFF
J: TRBJ1-1
size: many
V: TRBV5-4
D: .

DNA: TGTGCCATCAGTGAGTCGAGCGGGGGGGCGAGAGATACGCAGTATTTT
CDR3: CAISESSGGARDTQYF
J: TRBJ2-3
size: .
V: TRBV10-3
D: TRBD2

DNA: TGTGCCAGCAGCTTAATCGCGGGACAGGGTGCTGGAAACACCATATATTTT
CDR3: CASSLIAGQGAGNTIYF
J: TRBJ1-3
size: .
V: TRBV11-2
D: TRBD1

DNA: TGTGCCAGCAGTCTCGACAGGGATAGCTACACCTTC
CDR3: CASSLDRDSYTF
J: TRBJ1-2
size: .
V: TRBV28
D: TRBD1

DNA: TGTGCCAGCAGCTTGCCACAGGGGGTCTATGGCTACACCTTC
CDR3: CASSLPQGVYGYTF
J: TRBJ1-2
size: .
V: TRBV5-6
D: TRBD1

DNA: TGCGCCAGCAGCTCAGACAGTTCCGTTGGAAACACCATATATTTT
CDR3: CASSSDSSVGNTIYF
J: TRBJ1-3
size: few
V: TRBV5-1
D: .

DNA: TGTGCCAGCAGCTCTCAGGGGTACTATGGCTACACCTTC
CDR3: CASSSQGYYGYTF
J: TRBJ1-2
size: few
V: TRBV7-9
D: .

DNA: TGTGCCAGCAGCTCAGGGGCAGGGGAGCAGTACTTC
CDR3: CASSSGAGEQYF
J: TRBJ2-7
size: .
V: TRBV7-6
D: .

DNA: TGCGCCAGCAGCCCGGACAGGGGGCAAGAGACCCAGTACTTC
CDR3: CASSPDRGQETQYF
J: TRBJ2-5
size: few
V: TRBV5-1
D: TRBD1

DNA: TGTGCCAGCAGTCGGGTCGGCGGCAATCAGCCCCAGCATTTT
CDR3: CASSRVGGNQPQHF
J: TRBJ1-5
size: .
V: TRBV6-1
D: .

DNA: TGTGCCAGCAGCTTAGGGACGCGGGGGGAGCGTGAGCAGTTCTTC
CDR3: CASSLGTRGEREQFF
J: TRBJ2-1
size: .
V: TRBV7-9
D: TRBD2

DNA: TGTGCCAGCAGTGAAGGATTGGGACAGGCTAACTATGGCTACACCTTC
CDR3: CASSEGLGQANYGYTF
J: TRBJ1-2
size: few
V: TRBV6-1
D: TRBD1

DNA: TGTGCCAGCAGTGAGTACGCGGGAGTGGGATACGAGCAGTACTTC
CDR3: CASSEYAGVGYEQYF
J: TRBJ2-7
size: few
V: TRBV2
D: TRBD2

DNA: TGTGCCAGCAGCCCTAGCGGGAGGGTTTACAATGAGCAGTTCTTC
CDR3: CASSPSGRVYNEQFF
J: TRBJ2-1
size: few
V: TRBV6-5
D: TRBD2

DNA: TGTGCCAGCAGGGGAACAGGGTCTGGAAACACCATATATTTT
CDR3: CASRGTGSGNTIYF
J: TRBJ1-3
size: few
V: TRBV6-5
D: .

DNA: TGTGCCAGCAGCGTAGCCTGGAATGGACTAGCGGGGACGAATGAGCAGTTCTTC
CDR3: CASSVAWNGLAGTNEQFF
J: TRBJ2-1
size: many
V: TRBV9
D: TRBD2

DNA: TGTGCCAGCCCCCCTTTTGGGGGCAGACCCACAGACGAGCAGTACTTC
CDR3: CASPPFGGRPTDEQYF
J: TRBJ2-7
size: few
V: TRBV28
D: .

DNA: TGTGCCAGCAGCTCGCAGGGCCCAGGCACTGAAGCTTTCTTT
CDR3: CASSSQGPGTEAFF
J: TRBJ1-1
size: few
V: TRBV7-3
D: .

DNA: TGTGCCAGCAGCGTAGCTTTTAGCCCTTTTCAGTCCTCTGGAAACACCATATATTTT
CDR3: CASSVAFSPFQSSGNTIYF
J: TRBJ1-3
size: .
V: TRBV9
D: .

DNA: TGTGCCTGGAAGACTAGCGGGGGCTACGAGCAGTACTTC
CDR3: CAWKTSGGYEQYF
J: TRBJ2-7
size: .
V: TRBV30
D: TRBD2

DNA: TGTGCCTGGAGTCAGGGGGCGGCCTCCAATGAGCAGTTCTTC
CDR3: CAWSQGAASNEQFF
J: TRBJ2-1
size: .
V: TRBV30
D: TRBD1

DNA: TGTGCCAGCAGTTGGGTCAGGGGGCTGAACACTGAAGCTTTCTTT
CDR3: CASSWVRGLNTEAFF
J: TRBJ1-1
size: once
V: TRBV27
D: TRBD1

DNA: TGTGCCAGCAGCTTAGCTCCGGGAGCGGGAAATGAGCAGTTCTTC
CDR3: CASSLAPGAGNEQFF
J: TRBJ2-1
size: .
V: TRBV7-9
D: TRBD2

DNA: TGTGCCTGGAGCGGGACTTCTCGCGGTGGCTACACCTTT
CDR3: CAWSGTSRGGYTF
J: TRBJ1-2
size: few
V: TRBV30
D: .

DNA: TGTGCCAGCAGCTCGACTGACAGGGGACGAGATGGCTACACCTTC
CDR3: CASSSTDRGRDGYTF
J: TRBJ1-2
size: .
V: TRBV4-2
D: TRBD1

DNA: TGTGCCAGCAGCCTCGGACAGGTACAAGCGAATGAGCAGTTCTTC
CDR3: CASSLGQVQANEQFF
J: TRBJ2-1
size: .
V: TRBV6-1
D: TRBD1

DNA: TGTGCCAGCAGCTTGACAGGGGTATTTTGGTGGGGCTACACCTTC
CDR3: CASSLTGVFWWGYTF
J: TRBJ1-2
size: few
V: TRBV7-9
D: TRBD1

DNA: TGTGCCAGCAGGGGGTGGACAGGGGATGAAAAACTGTTTTTT
CDR3: CASRGWTGDEKLFF
J: TRBJ1-4
size: few
V: TRBV28
D: TRBD1

DNA: TGTGCCAGCAGCTTGGTAAAGGGGATAGTAGCTGGAAACACCATATATTTT
CDR3: CASSLVKGIVAGNTIYF
J: TRBJ1-3
size: few
V: TRBV5-6
D: .

DNA: TGTGCCAGCAGCTTAGCAGGGGGCTACGAGCAGTACTTC
CDR3: CASSLAGGYEQYF
J: TRBJ2-7
size: .
V: TRBV7-2
D: .

DNA: TGTGCCAGCAGCCAAGACCCGGACAGGGGGCGAGGCTACACCTTC
CDR3: CASSQDPDRGRGYTF
J: TRBJ1-2
size: few
V: TRBV4-2
D: TRBD1

DNA: TGTGCCAGCGGGACAGGGGGCAACACTGAAGCTTTCTTT
CDR3: CASGTGGNTEAFF
J: TRBJ1-1
size: .
V: TRBV5-4
D: TRBD1

DNA: TGTGCCAGTAGTAGGGGAACCAGCGGGGGGGCGACTGATACGCAGTATTTT
CDR3: CASSRGTSGGATDTQYF
J: TRBJ2-3
size: .
V: TRBV19
D: TRBD2

DNA: TGTGCCAGCAGCACTCCGGGACAGGGGGCCGGGGGCTACACCTTC
CDR3: CASSTPGQGAGGYTF
J: TRBJ1-2
size: few
V: TRBV11-2
D: TRBD1

DNA: TGTGCCAGCAGTGACCCCGGGGTGGGCACAGATACGCAGTATTTT
CDR3: CASSDPGVGTDTQYF
J: TRBJ2-3
size: few
V: TRBV2
D: .

DNA: TGTGCCAGCAGCTTAAGTGGAGGCACAGATACGCAGTATTTT
CDR3: CASSLSGGTDTQYF
J: TRBJ2-3
size: .
V: TRBV7-3
D: .

DNA: TGCGCCAGCAGCTCTTTTGGGACTAGCGGGAGCGAGCAGTTCTTC
CDR3: CASSSFGTSGSEQFF
J: TRBJ2-1
size: few
V: TRBV5-1
D: TRBD2

DNA: TGTGCCAGCAGCTCCTCGACGGGGGGGACACTTAGCAATCAGCCCCAGCATTTT
CDR3: CASSSSTGGTLSNQPQHF
J: TRBJ1-5
size: few
V: TRBV7-9
D: .

DNA: TGTGCCAGCAGCCTCGCGGGGACTAGCGGGTCCAGGACCTACGAGCAGTACTTC
CDR3: CASSLAGTSGSRTYEQYF
J: TRBJ2-7
size: .
V: TRBV7-2
D: TRBD2

DNA: TGTGCCAGCAGTAACCAAGCGGCCTACAATGAGCAGTTCTTC
CDR3: CASSNQAAYNEQFF
J: TRBJ2-1
size: few
V: TRBV11-2
D: .

DNA: TGTGCCAGTAGCCTGACAGCCTATAGCAATCAGCCCCAGCATTTT
CDR3: CASSLTAYSNQPQHF
J: TRBJ1-5
size: .
V: TRBV19
D: .

DNA: TGTGCCAGCATCACAGGGCTTGACTATGGCTACACCTTC
CDR3: CASITGLDYGYTF
J: TRBJ1-2
size: .
V: TRBV21-1
D: .

DNA: TGTGCCAGCAGCTTATCTTCTTCACCCCTCCACTTT
CDR3: CASSLSSSPLHF
J: TRBJ1-6
size: few
V: TRBV7-2
D: .

DNA: TGTGCCAGCAGCCTACGAGGGGGACAGGGGCCCTACGAGCAGTACTTC
CDR3: CASSLRGGQGPYEQYF
J: TRBJ2-7
size: .
V: TRBV9
D: TRBD1

DNA: TGTGCCAGCAGCGTAGGGAGCGGGAGGTCCTACAATGAGCAGTTCTTC
CDR3: CASSVGSGRSYNEQFF
J: TRBJ2-1
size: .
V: TRBV9
D: TRBD2

DNA: TGTGCCAGCAGCGTAGGGACTAGCGGAAACACCGGGGAGCTGTTTTTT
CDR3: CASSVGTSGNTGELFF
J: TRBJ2-2
size: .
V: TRBV9
D: TRBD2

DNA: TGTGCCAGTACCCTCGGTCGGGGGGCGCACACTGAAGCTTTCTTT
CDR3: CASTLGRGAHTEAFF
J: TRBJ1-1
size: .
V: TRBV19
D: .

DNA: TGTGCCAGCAGGGTAGGGACAGGCAAACAGCCCCAGCATTTT
CDR3: CASRVGTGKQPQHF
J: TRBJ1-5
size: .
V: TRBV6-1
D: TRBD1

DNA: TGCAGCGTTGACAGAAGTGGGTCCGGGAGGGCCGCAGATACGCAGTATTTT
CDR3: CSVDRSGSGRAADTQYF
J: TRBJ2-3
size: .
V: TRBV29-1
D: TRBD2

DNA: TGCAGCGTGACCCCGGGACAGGGGGCAGAGACCCAGTACTTC
CDR3: CSVTPGQGAETQYF
J: TRBJ2-5
size: few
V: TRBV29-1
D: TRBD1

DNA: TGTGCCAGCAGCCCGCAGGGGCTCATCTCCTACGAGCAGTACTTC
CDR3: CASSPQGLISYEQYF
J: TRBJ2-7
size: .
V: TRBV7-2
D: .